This T cell receptor (beta chain) is drawn from a study of T cell repertoires in cytomegalovirus infection. At the level of the study: It can be stated that public TCR beta signatures indicated CMV infection as well as a matching HLA type. Study-wide points: The study identified carriers of CMV plus the relevant HLA from cumulative public TCR beta family frequency. The ex vivo response showed dominance by HLA-C-restricted CMV-specific TCR beta clonotypes.

The table lists this clonotype with many counts. Antigen: not known. TCRdb independently ran MiXCR on the reads; one entry per CDR3 protein. The sample holds under 850,000 distinct CDR3 sequences; roughly 35% are singletons and the top ten take 2.5% to 3.5%. The clonotype originates from a human donor in good health (CMV status not recorded). Some clones in this sample may be carry-over from other donors' samples. Sequences were obtained from PBMCs.

CDR3 loop: CASSHRDRVVQETQYF. For the CDR3, the DNA is TGTGCCAGCAGCCACAGGGACAGGGTAGTTCAAGAGACCCAGTACTTC. The rearrangement uses TRBV7-6 and TRBJ2-5; 9 bases align to TRBD1. The germline gives CDR1 SGHVS, CDR2 FNYEAQ. With 5 bases clipped from V and 2 bases from J, the junction kept 9 bases outside the gene matches. The CDR3 totals 16 residues.